The rows below give T cell receptor beta chains drawn from one sample of a study of cytotoxic CD8 clonotypes in ibrutinib-treated CLL. Sequencing was performed with immunoSEQ multiplex PCR; in TCRdb, only in-frame clones are kept and a portion is missing. The profile covers approximately 130,000 clones, with under 90% appearing a single time and 3.3% taken by the ten largest. Material: PBMCs, obtained after 24 months of ibrutinib treatment. The receptors derive from a human donor with chronic lymphocytic leukemia. The CDR3 runs from the conserved cysteine through the conserved F or W. D genes are given only for firm matches. Not every row has a clone size; where given, it reads once, few, many or a size class.

j_gene: TRBJ2-7; v_gene: TRBV5-1; len: 16; abundance: NA; d_gene: TRBD1; CDR3nt: TGCGCCAGCAGCTCTGACCTCGGGACAGGGACCTACGAGCAGTACTTC; CDR3aa: CASSSDLGTGTYEQYF
j_gene: TRBJ2-1; v_gene: TRBV29-1; len: 11; abundance: NA; d_gene: NA; CDR3nt: TGCAGCGTTGGTGGGACCAATGAGCAGTTCTTC; CDR3aa: CSVGGTNEQFF
j_gene: TRBJ2-7; v_gene: TRBV28; len: 16; abundance: NA; d_gene: TRBD1; CDR3nt: TGTGCCAGCAGTTTATCAGGGGGTTGGGGTACCTACGAGCAGTACTTC; CDR3aa: CASSLSGGWGTYEQYF
j_gene: TRBJ1-2; v_gene: TRBV27; len: 16; abundance: NA; d_gene: NA; CDR3nt: TGTGCCAGCAGTTCACAAACAGGGATGGGTTTTGGTGGCTACACCTTC; CDR3aa: CASSSQTGMGFGGYTF
j_gene: TRBJ2-6; v_gene: TRBV6-5; len: 13; abundance: NA; d_gene: NA; CDR3nt: TGTGCCACCCAGGGGTCTGGGGCCAACGTCCTGACTTTC; CDR3aa: CATQGSGANVLTF
j_gene: TRBJ1-1; v_gene: TRBV7-2; len: 18; abundance: NA; d_gene: TRBD1; CDR3nt: TGTGCCAGCAGCTCTCGTCCAAGGGGGCTGGGAATGAACACTGAAGCTTTCTTT; CDR3aa: CASSSRPRGLGMNTEAFF
j_gene: TRBJ2-3; v_gene: TRBV27; len: 18; abundance: NA; d_gene: TRBD2; CDR3nt: TGTGCCAGCAGTCCGACTAGCGGGGGGCCAACTAGCACAGATACGCAGTATTTT; CDR3aa: CASSPTSGGPTSTDTQYF
j_gene: TRBJ2-1; v_gene: TRBV5-4; len: 18; abundance: NA; d_gene: NA; CDR3nt: TGTGCCAGCAGCTTGGGGTCAGTCAGGGTTATCTCCTACAATGAGCAGTTCTTC; CDR3aa: CASSLGSVRVISYNEQFF
j_gene: TRBJ2-3; v_gene: TRBV6-5; len: 14; abundance: NA; d_gene: NA; CDR3nt: TGTGCCAGCAGTGAAGGAGGAGGGGCGGATACGCAGTATTTT; CDR3aa: CASSEGGGADTQYF
j_gene: TRBJ2-7; v_gene: TRBV7-2; len: 15; abundance: NA; d_gene: NA; CDR3nt: TGTGCCAGCAGCTTAGCGGGGGGACAGAGCTACGAGCAGTACTTC; CDR3aa: CASSLAGGQSYEQYF
j_gene: TRBJ2-2; v_gene: TRBV10-3; len: 13; abundance: NA; d_gene: NA; CDR3nt: TGTGCCATCAGTGAGAGGGATACCGGGGAGCTGTTTTTT; CDR3aa: CAISERDTGELFF
j_gene: TRBJ2-7; v_gene: TRBV5-4; len: 15; abundance: NA; d_gene: TRBD1; CDR3nt: TGTGCCAGCAGCTTGGCCGGGACAGGGTCCCACGAGCAGTACTTC; CDR3aa: CASSLAGTGSHEQYF
j_gene: TRBJ1-1; v_gene: TRBV10-2; len: 16; abundance: NA; d_gene: TRBD1; CDR3nt: TGCGCCAGCAGTGTGAGTCAAGGGACAGTGAACACTGAAGCTTTCTTT; CDR3aa: CASSVSQGTVNTEAFF
j_gene: TRBJ1-3; v_gene: TRBV11-2; len: 16; abundance: once; d_gene: NA; CDR3nt: TGTGCCAGCAGCCCTACCAGGGTTATCTCTGGAAACACCATATATTTT; CDR3aa: CASSPTRVISGNTIYF
j_gene: TRBJ2-5; v_gene: TRBV6-1; len: 16; abundance: NA; d_gene: NA; CDR3nt: TGTGCCAGCAGTGACCCGGGACACCGAACTAGAGAGACCCAGTACTTC; CDR3aa: CASSDPGHRTRETQYF
j_gene: TRBJ2-5; v_gene: TRBV7-2; len: 16; abundance: NA; d_gene: TRBD2; CDR3nt: TGTGCCAGCAGCTCCTTGGGCGGGGGGGGCCTAGAGACCCAGTACTTC; CDR3aa: CASSSLGGGGLETQYF
j_gene: TRBJ1-4; v_gene: TRBV14; len: 15; abundance: NA; d_gene: NA; CDR3nt: TGTGCCAGCAGCCAGGAACTGGGACTGCTAGAAAAACTGTTTTTT; CDR3aa: CASSQELGLLEKLFF
j_gene: TRBJ1-3; v_gene: TRBV6-5; len: 14; abundance: NA; d_gene: NA; CDR3nt: TGTGCCAGCTTTTCCCGGGGAGAAGGAAACACCATATATTTT; CDR3aa: CASFSRGEGNTIYF
j_gene: TRBJ2-1; v_gene: TRBV15; len: 17; abundance: NA; d_gene: TRBD2; CDR3nt: TGTGCCACCAGCATTGGTGGTAGCGGGGGGCTCTACAATGAGCAGTTCTTC; CDR3aa: CATSIGGSGGLYNEQFF
j_gene: TRBJ1-3; v_gene: TRBV9; len: 13; abundance: NA; d_gene: NA; CDR3nt: TGTGCCAGCAGCTCCCAAGGTGGAAACACCATATATTTT; CDR3aa: CASSSQGGNTIYF
j_gene: TRBJ1-6; v_gene: TRBV4-2; len: 15; abundance: NA; d_gene: NA; CDR3nt: TGTGCCAGCAGCCTAAACGGTCAGGGTAATTCACCCCTCCACTTT; CDR3aa: CASSLNGQGNSPLHF
j_gene: TRBJ1-3; v_gene: TRBV5-8; len: 15; abundance: NA; d_gene: NA; CDR3nt: TGTGCCAGCAGCGTCGACTGGAGCTCTGGAAACACCATATATTTT; CDR3aa: CASSVDWSSGNTIYF
j_gene: TRBJ1-2; v_gene: TRBV18; len: 15; abundance: NA; d_gene: TRBD1; CDR3nt: TGTGCCAGCTCGCCCCCGCAGGGGGGTGGCTATGGCTACACCTTC; CDR3aa: CASSPPQGGGYGYTF
j_gene: TRBJ2-3; v_gene: TRBV19; len: 14; abundance: NA; d_gene: NA; CDR3nt: TGTGCCAGTAGTGCTGCAGGGAGCGCAGATACGCAGTATTTT; CDR3aa: CASSAAGSADTQYF
j_gene: TRBJ2-1; v_gene: TRBV7-2; len: 12; abundance: NA; d_gene: NA; CDR3nt: TGTGCCAGCAGCTTAGGGGGGTATGAGCAGTTCTTC; CDR3aa: CASSLGGYEQFF
j_gene: TRBJ2-7; v_gene: TRBV7-9; len: 14; abundance: few; d_gene: NA; CDR3nt: TGTGCCAGCATGAAGGACGCTAACTCCTACGAGCAGTACTTC; CDR3aa: CASMKDANSYEQYF
j_gene: TRBJ1-1; v_gene: TRBV18; len: 16; abundance: NA; d_gene: TRBD1; CDR3nt: TGTGCCAGCTCACCACAGCAGGGGGCGGGTAGCACTGAAGCTTTCTTT; CDR3aa: CASSPQQGAGSTEAFF
j_gene: TRBJ2-1; v_gene: TRBV19; len: 15; abundance: NA; d_gene: TRBD1; CDR3nt: TGTGCCAGTAGTACAACAGGGGGCTCCTACAATGAGCAGTTCTTC; CDR3aa: CASSTTGGSYNEQFF
j_gene: TRBJ2-7; v_gene: TRBV13; len: 16; abundance: NA; d_gene: TRBD2; CDR3nt: TGTGCCAGCAGCTTTTATGCCAGCGGGGGTTCCTACGAGCAGTACTTC; CDR3aa: CASSFYASGGSYEQYF
j_gene: TRBJ2-3; v_gene: TRBV6-5; len: 15; abundance: NA; d_gene: NA; CDR3nt: TGTGCCAGCAGTTACTCCCGGGGCCGGATAGATACGCAGTATTTT; CDR3aa: CASSYSRGRIDTQYF
j_gene: TRBJ1-4; v_gene: TRBV9; len: 15; abundance: NA; d_gene: TRBD1; CDR3nt: TGTGCCAGCAGCGCCTCCGGGACAGGGAGTGAAAAACTGTTTTTT; CDR3aa: CASSASGTGSEKLFF
j_gene: TRBJ1-2; v_gene: TRBV10-3; len: 15; abundance: once; d_gene: NA; CDR3nt: TGTGCCATCAGTGAGTCAAGGGAGGGAGGCTATGGCTACACCTTC; CDR3aa: CAISESREGGYGYTF
j_gene: TRBJ1-2; v_gene: TRBV10-3; len: 15; abundance: NA; d_gene: NA; CDR3nt: TGTGCCATCAGTGAAGGGCAGGGGAACAACTATGGCTACACCTTC; CDR3aa: CAISEGQGNNYGYTF
j_gene: TRBJ1-6; v_gene: TRBV19; len: 13; abundance: NA; d_gene: NA; CDR3nt: TGTGCCAGTAGTCTGGGACGGCTTTCACCCCTCCACTTT; CDR3aa: CASSLGRLSPLHF
j_gene: TRBJ1-6; v_gene: TRBV7-3; len: 13; abundance: once; d_gene: TRBD1; CDR3nt: TGTGCCAGCAGAGAGACAGGGAATTCACCCCTCCACTTT; CDR3aa: CASRETGNSPLHF
j_gene: TRBJ2-7; v_gene: TRBV5-4; len: 16; abundance: once; d_gene: TRBD1; CDR3nt: TGTGCCAGCAGCTTGGGGGGGACAGGGGGCGTTTACGAGCAGTACTTC; CDR3aa: CASSLGGTGGVYEQYF
j_gene: TRBJ2-1; v_gene: TRBV5-1; len: 16; abundance: NA; d_gene: NA; CDR3nt: TGCGCCAGCAGCCCTAGTGGGGGGGCCACCTACAATGAGCAGTTCTTC; CDR3aa: CASSPSGGATYNEQFF
j_gene: TRBJ2-3; v_gene: TRBV5-1; len: 15; abundance: NA; d_gene: TRBD2; CDR3nt: TGCGCCAGCAGCTTACAGCGGGGCTTCACAGATACGCAGTATTTT; CDR3aa: CASSLQRGFTDTQYF
j_gene: TRBJ1-2; v_gene: TRBV7-8; len: 15; abundance: NA; d_gene: TRBD1; CDR3nt: TGTGCCAGCAGCAGAGGACAGGGGGCTTTTTATGGCTACACCTTC; CDR3aa: CASSRGQGAFYGYTF
j_gene: TRBJ2-7; v_gene: TRBV7-2; len: 14; abundance: NA; d_gene: NA; CDR3nt: TGTGCCAGCAGCTTAGATGTCCCGAGGTACGAGCAGTACTTC; CDR3aa: CASSLDVPRYEQYF
j_gene: TRBJ2-1; v_gene: TRBV11-2; len: 15; abundance: NA; d_gene: NA; CDR3nt: TGTGCCAGCAGCTTAATTAGGGGCTCCTACAATGAGCAGTTCTTC; CDR3aa: CASSLIRGSYNEQFF
j_gene: TRBJ1-5; v_gene: TRBV7-9; len: 14; abundance: NA; d_gene: NA; CDR3nt: TGTGCCAGCAGCGCCCTTGGTCCAAATCAGCCCCAGCATTTT; CDR3aa: CASSALGPNQPQHF
j_gene: TRBJ2-5; v_gene: TRBV15; len: 12; abundance: NA; d_gene: NA; CDR3nt: TGTGCCACCAGCAGAGATAAGGAGACCCAGTACTTC; CDR3aa: CATSRDKETQYF
j_gene: TRBJ2-5; v_gene: TRBV7-8; len: 14; abundance: once; d_gene: TRBD1; CDR3nt: TGTGCCAGCAGTGGGACAGGGGGTGCCGAGACCCAGTACTTC; CDR3aa: CASSGTGGAETQYF
j_gene: TRBJ1-2; v_gene: TRBV20-1; len: 11; abundance: once; d_gene: NA; CDR3nt: TGCAGTGCTACGCAGGGACTCGGCTACACCTTC; CDR3aa: CSATQGLGYTF
j_gene: TRBJ2-7; v_gene: TRBV9; len: 15; abundance: NA; d_gene: TRBD1; CDR3nt: TGTGCCAGCAGCGAAAGGACAGGGTGGACGGGGGAGCAGTACTTC; CDR3aa: CASSERTGWTGEQYF
j_gene: TRBJ2-3; v_gene: TRBV2; len: 15; abundance: NA; d_gene: NA; CDR3nt: TGTGCCAGCAGTGACCTAGTAGCCGACACAGATACGCAGTATTTT; CDR3aa: CASSDLVADTDTQYF
j_gene: TRBJ2-3; v_gene: TRBV28; len: 15; abundance: NA; d_gene: NA; CDR3nt: TGTGCCAGCAGTTTAAGGGGGGCTAGCACAGATACGCAGTATTTT; CDR3aa: CASSLRGASTDTQYF
j_gene: TRBJ2-5; v_gene: TRBV2; len: 15; abundance: NA; d_gene: TRBD2; CDR3nt: TGTGCCAGCAAGCGAGGGACTAGCGTTCAGGAGACCCAGTACTTC; CDR3aa: CASKRGTSVQETQYF